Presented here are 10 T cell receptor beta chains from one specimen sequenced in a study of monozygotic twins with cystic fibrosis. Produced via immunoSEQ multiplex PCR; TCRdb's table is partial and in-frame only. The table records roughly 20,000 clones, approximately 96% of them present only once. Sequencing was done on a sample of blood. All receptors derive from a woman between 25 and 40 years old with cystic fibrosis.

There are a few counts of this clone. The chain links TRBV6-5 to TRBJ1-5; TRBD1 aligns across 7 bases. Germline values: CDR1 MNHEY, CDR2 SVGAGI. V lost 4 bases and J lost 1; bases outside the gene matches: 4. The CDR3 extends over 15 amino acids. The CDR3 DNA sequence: TGTGCCAGCAGTTTCAGGGGGGAAAGCAATCAGCCCCAGCATTTT. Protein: CASSFRGESNQPQHF.

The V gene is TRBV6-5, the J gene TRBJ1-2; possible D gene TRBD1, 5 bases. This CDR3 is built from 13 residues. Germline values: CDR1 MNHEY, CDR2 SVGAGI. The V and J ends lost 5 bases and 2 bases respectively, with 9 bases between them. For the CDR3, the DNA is TGTGCCAGCAGTACAGGACGGAACTATGGCTACACCTTC. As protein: CASSTGRNYGYTF.

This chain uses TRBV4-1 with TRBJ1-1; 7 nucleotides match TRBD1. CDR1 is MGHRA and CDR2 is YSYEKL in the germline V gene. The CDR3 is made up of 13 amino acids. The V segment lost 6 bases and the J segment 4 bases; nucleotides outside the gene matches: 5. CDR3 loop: CASSPRGPTEAFF. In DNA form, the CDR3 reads TGCGCCAGCAGTCCAAGGGGGCCCACTGAAGCTTTCTTT.

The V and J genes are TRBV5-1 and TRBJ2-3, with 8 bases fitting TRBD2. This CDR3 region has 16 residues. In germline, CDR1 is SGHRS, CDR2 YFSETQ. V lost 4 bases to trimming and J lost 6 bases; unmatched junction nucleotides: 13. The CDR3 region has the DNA TGCGCCAGCAGCCTCGCCGGCGGGGGGCCATATGATACGCAGTATTTT. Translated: CASSLAGGGPYDTQYF.

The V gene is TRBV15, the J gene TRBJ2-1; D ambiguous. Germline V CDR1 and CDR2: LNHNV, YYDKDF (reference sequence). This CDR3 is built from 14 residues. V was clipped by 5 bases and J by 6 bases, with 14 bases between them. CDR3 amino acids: CATSAQRSVNEQFF. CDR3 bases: TGTGCCACCAGCGCTCAGCGTTCCGTCAATGAGCAGTTCTTC.

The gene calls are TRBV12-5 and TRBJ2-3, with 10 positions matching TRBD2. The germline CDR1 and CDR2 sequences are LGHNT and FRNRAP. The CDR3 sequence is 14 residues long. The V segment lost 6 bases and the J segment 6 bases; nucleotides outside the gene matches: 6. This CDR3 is CASGQAGGPDTQYF. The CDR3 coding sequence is TGTGCTAGTGGGCAAGCGGGGGGGCCCGATACGCAGTATTTT.

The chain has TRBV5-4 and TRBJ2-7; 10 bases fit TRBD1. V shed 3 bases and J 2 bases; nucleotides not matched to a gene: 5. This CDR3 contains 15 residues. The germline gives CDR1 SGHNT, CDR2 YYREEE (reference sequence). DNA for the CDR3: TGTGCCAGCAGCTGGACAGGGGGGACCACCTACGAGCAGTACTTC. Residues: CASSWTGGTTYEQYF. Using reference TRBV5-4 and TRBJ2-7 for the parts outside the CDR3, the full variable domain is ETGVTQSPTHLIKTRGQQVTLRCSSQSGHNTVSWYQQALGQGPQFIFQYYREEENGRGNFPPRFSGLQFPNYSSELNVNALELDDSALYLCASSWTGGTTYEQYFGPGTRLTVT.

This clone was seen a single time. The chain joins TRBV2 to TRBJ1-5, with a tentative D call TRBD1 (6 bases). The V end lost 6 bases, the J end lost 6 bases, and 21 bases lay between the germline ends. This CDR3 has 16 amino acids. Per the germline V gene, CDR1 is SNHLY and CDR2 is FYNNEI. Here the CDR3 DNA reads TGTGCCAGCAGGGGGGCAGGTAGGGGACTTGGTCAGCCCCAGCATTTT. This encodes CASRGAGRGLGQPQHF. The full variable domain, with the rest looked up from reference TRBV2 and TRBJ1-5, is EPEVTQTPSHQVTQMGQEVILRCVPISNHLYFYWYRQILGQKVEFLVSFYNNEISEKSEIFDDQFSVERPDGSNFTLKIRSTKLEDSAMYFCASRGAGRGLGQPQHFGDGTRLSIL.

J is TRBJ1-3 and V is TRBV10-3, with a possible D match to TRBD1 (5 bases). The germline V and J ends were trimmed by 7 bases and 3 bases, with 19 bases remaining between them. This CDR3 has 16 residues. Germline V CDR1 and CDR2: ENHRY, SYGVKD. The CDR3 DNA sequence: TGTGCCATCACCCCGGGACTGTCTAACAGTGGAAACACCATATATTTT. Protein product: CAITPGLSNSGNTIYF.

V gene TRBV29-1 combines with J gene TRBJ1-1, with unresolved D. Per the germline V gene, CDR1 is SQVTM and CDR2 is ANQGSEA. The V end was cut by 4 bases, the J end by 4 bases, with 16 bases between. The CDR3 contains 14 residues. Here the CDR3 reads CSVVSQHSLTEAFF. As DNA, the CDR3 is TGCAGCGTTGTATCCCAACATAGTCTCACTGAAGCTTTCTTT.